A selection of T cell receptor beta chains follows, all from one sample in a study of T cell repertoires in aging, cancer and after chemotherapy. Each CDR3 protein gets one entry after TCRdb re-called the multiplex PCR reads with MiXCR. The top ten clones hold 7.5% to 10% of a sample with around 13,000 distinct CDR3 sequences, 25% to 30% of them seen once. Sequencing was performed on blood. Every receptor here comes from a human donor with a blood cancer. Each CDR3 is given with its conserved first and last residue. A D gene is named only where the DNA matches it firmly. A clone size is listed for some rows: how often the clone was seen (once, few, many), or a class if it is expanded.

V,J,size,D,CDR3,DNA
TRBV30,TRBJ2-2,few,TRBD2,CAWTTSGRALSTGELFF,TGTGCCTGGACTACTAGCGGGAGGGCCTTGAGCACCGGGGAGCTGTTTTTT
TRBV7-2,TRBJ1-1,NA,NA,CASSARGSGMNTEAFF,TGTGCCAGCAGCGCTAGGGGTTCTGGGATGAACACTGAAGCTTTCTTT
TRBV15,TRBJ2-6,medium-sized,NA,CATSRAGSSGANVLTF,TGTGCCACCAGCAGAGCCGGGAGCTCTGGGGCCAACGTCCTGACTTTC
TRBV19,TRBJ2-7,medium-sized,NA,CASSQGFSYEQYF,TGTGCCAGTAGTCAGGGGTTCTCCTACGAGCAGTACTTC
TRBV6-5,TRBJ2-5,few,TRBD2,CASSPRGGAGETQYF,TGTGCCAGCAGTCCGCGCGGGGGGGCCGGAGAGACCCAGTACTTC
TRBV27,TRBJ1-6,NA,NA,CASFLSGGAWNSPLHF,TGTGCCAGCTTTTTGTCGGGGGGCGCTTGGAATTCACCCCTCCACTTT
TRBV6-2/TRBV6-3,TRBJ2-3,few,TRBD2,CASTSDLAAINTDTQYF,TGTGCCAGCACCTCAGACCTAGCGGCCATTAACACAGATACGCAGTATTTT
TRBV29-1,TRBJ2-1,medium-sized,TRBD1,CSVEDQGAYNEQFF,TGCAGCGTTGAAGATCAGGGGGCCTACAATGAGCAGTTCTTC
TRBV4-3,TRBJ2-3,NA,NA,CASSQTGTESTDTQYF,TGCGCCAGCAGCCAAACAGGGACTGAAAGCACAGATACGCAGTATTTT
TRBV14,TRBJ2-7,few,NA,CASSQVQGSGYEQYF,TGTGCCAGCAGCCAAGTCCAAGGAAGTGGCTACGAGCAGTACTTC
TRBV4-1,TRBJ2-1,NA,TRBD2,CASSQSGTGGSGNEQFF,TGCGCCAGCAGCCAAAGCGGAACGGGAGGGTCGGGCAATGAGCAGTTCTTC
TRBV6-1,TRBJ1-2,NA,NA,CASSEETAGAVGYGYTF,TGTGCCAGCAGTGAAGAAACTGCAGGGGCAGTCGGGTATGGCTACACCTTC
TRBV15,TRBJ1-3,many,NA,CATSRDPRFSGNTIYF,TGTGCCACCAGCAGAGATCCCAGGTTCTCTGGAAACACCATATATTTT
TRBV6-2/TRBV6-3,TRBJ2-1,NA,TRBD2,CASSWGTSGSGSFYNEQFF,TGTGCCAGCAGTTGGGGGACTAGCGGTTCTGGCTCTTTCTACAATGAGCAGTTCTTC